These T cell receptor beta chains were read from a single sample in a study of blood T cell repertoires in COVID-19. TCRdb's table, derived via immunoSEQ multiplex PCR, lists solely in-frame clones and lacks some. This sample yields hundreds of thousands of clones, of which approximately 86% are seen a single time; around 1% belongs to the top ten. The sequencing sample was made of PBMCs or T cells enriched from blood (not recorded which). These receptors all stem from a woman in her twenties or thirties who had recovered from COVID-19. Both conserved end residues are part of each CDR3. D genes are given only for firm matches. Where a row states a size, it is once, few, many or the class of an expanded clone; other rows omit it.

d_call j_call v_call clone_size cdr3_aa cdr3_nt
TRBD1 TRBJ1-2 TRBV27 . CASSQDRRYGYTF TGTGCCAGCAGTCAGGACAGGAGATATGGCTACACCTTC
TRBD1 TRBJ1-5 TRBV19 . CASSIDGPSVIQGKGQPQHF TGTGCCAGTAGTATAGATGGACCGTCGGTAATACAGGGGAAGGGACAGCCCCAGCATTTT
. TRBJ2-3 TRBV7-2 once CASSLDSQFTDTQYF TGTGCCAGCAGCTTAGATAGCCAGTTCACAGATACGCAGTATTTT
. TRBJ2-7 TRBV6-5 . CASSYGWGPGEQYF TGTGCCAGCAGTTACGGTTGGGGGCCGGGCGAGCAGTACTTC
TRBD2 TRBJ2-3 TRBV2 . CASSDSGSGTDTQYF TGTGCCAGCAGCGATAGCGGGAGTGGAACAGATACGCAGTATTTT
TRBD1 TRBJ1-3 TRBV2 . CASSGQVTGGNTIYF TGTGCCAGCAGCGGACAGGTGACGGGGGGAAACACCATATATTTT
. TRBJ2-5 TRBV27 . CASSLAGAGETQYF TGTGCCAGCAGTTTGGCGGGTGCCGGGGAGACCCAGTACTTC
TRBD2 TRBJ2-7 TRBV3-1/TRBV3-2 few CASSGRTSGRGYEQYF TGTGCCAGCAGCGGGCGGACTAGCGGGAGAGGCTACGAGCAGTACTTC
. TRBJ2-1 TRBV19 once CASSIGQGPVGEQFF TGTGCCAGTAGTATAGGGCAGGGGCCGGTTGGGGAGCAGTTCTTC
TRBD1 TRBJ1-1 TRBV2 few CASSSQGMNTEAFF TGTGCCAGCAGTTCACAGGGGATGAACACTGAAGCTTTCTTT
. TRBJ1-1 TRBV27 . CASTRLTGGPEAFF TGTGCCAGCACACGACTTACGGGGGGGCCTGAAGCTTTCTTT
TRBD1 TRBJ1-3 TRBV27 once CASSLSGGGGNTIYF TGTGCCAGCAGCCTATCAGGGGGCGGGGGAAACACCATATATTTT
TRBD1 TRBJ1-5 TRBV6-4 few CALQPTGGRGSNQPQHF TGTGCCCTCCAACCGACAGGGGGCAGGGGTAGCAATCAGCCCCAGCATTTT
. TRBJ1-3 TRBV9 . CASSVSGQRSGNTIYF TGTGCCAGCAGCGTATCAGGACAGCGCTCTGGAAACACCATATATTTT
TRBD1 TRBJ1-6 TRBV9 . CASSAVGQEYSPLHF TGTGCCAGCAGCGCCGTGGGACAGGAATATTCACCCCTCCACTTT
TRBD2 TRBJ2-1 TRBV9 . CASSVRTSGDNEQFF TGTGCCAGCAGCGTCCGGACTAGCGGGGACAATGAGCAGTTCTTC
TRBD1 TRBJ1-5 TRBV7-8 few CASSSSGGNQPQHF TGTGCCAGCAGCTCATCAGGGGGCAACCAGCCCCAGCATTTT
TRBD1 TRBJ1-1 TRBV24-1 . CATSDSQGGVGEAFF TGTGCCACCAGTGATTCACAGGGGGGAGTTGGTGAAGCTTTCTTT
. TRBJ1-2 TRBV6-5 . CASEVRDSEGYTF TGTGCCAGCGAAGTCAGGGATTCAGAAGGCTACACCTTC
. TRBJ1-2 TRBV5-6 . CASSLAGNTGGYTF TGTGCCAGCAGCTTGGCCGGGAATACTGGTGGCTACACCTTC
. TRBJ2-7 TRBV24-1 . CATSDLDSHEQYF TGTGCCACCAGTGATCTCGACAGCCACGAGCAGTACTTC
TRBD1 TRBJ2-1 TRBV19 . CASSQGAYEQFF TGTGCCAGTAGTCAGGGGGCCTATGAGCAGTTCTTC
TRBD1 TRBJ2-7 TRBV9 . CASSRPAGGASYYEQYF TGTGCCAGCAGCCGCCCCGCAGGGGGCGCTTCCTACTACGAGCAGTACTTC
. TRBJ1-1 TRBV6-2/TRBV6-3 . CASSLIGVEAFF TGTGCCAGCAGCCTCATCGGAGTTGAAGCTTTCTTT
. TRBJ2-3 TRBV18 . CASSPQKAIFTDTQYF TGTGCCAGCTCACCACAAAAAGCCATATTCACAGATACGCAGTATTTT
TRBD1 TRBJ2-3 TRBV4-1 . CASSLRSPGQSTDTQYF TGCGCCAGCAGCCTAAGATCCCCGGGACAGAGCACAGATACGCAGTATTTT
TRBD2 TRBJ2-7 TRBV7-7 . CASSPLRVSGCTYEQYF TGTGCCAGCAGCCCCCTTAGGGTTAGCGGGTGTACCTACGAGCAGTACTTC
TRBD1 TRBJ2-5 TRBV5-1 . CASSLGTGEETQYF TGCGCCAGCAGCTTGGGGACAGGGGAGGAGACCCAGTACTTC
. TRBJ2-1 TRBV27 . CASSPAGRGNDEQFF TGTGCCAGCAGTCCAGCGGGTAGGGGCAACGATGAGCAGTTCTTC
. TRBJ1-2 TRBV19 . CASSPAPGDNYGYTF TGTGCCAGTAGTCCGGCGCCAGGGGACAACTATGGCTACACCTTC
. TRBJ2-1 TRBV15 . CATSRKRGGTYNEQFF TGTGCCACCAGCCGTAAAAGGGGGGGTACCTACAATGAGCAGTTCTTC
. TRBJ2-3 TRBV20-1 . CSASRAGRGSTDTQYF TGCAGTGCTAGTCGGGCTGGGCGGGGAAGCACAGATACGCAGTATTTT
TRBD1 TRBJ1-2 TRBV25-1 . CASSTGGNGYTF TGTGCCAGCAGTACAGGGGGTAATGGCTACACCTTC
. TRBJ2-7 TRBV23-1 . CASSPIFKYTDSYEQYF TGCGCCAGCAGTCCAATTTTCAAGTACACCGACTCCTACGAGCAGTACTTC
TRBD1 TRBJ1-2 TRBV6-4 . CASSAGTGVNYGYTF TGTGCCAGCAGTGCCGGGACAGGGGTCAATTATGGCTACACCTTC
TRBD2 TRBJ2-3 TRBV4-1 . CASSQDPGTSDDTQYF TGCGCCAGCAGCCAAGATCCCGGGACTAGCGATGATACGCAGTATTTT
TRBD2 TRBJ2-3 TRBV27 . CASTKREGRDTQYF TGTGCCAGCACCAAGCGGGAGGGCCGAGATACGCAGTATTTT
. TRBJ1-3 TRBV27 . CASSFRSSGNTIYF TGTGCCAGCAGTTTTCGTAGCTCTGGAAACACCATATATTTT
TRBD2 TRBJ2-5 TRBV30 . CAWSVGLAGTQYF TGTGCCTGGAGTGTAGGACTAGCCGGGACCCAGTACTTC
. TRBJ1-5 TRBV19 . CASSIYTTGPGQPQHF TGTGCCAGTAGTATCTACACTACAGGGCCGGGGCAGCCCCAGCATTTT
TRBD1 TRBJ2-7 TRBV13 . CASRLTGTGAYEQYF TGTGCCAGCAGATTAACCGGGACAGGGGCCTACGAGCAGTACTTC
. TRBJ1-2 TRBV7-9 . CASTLGRLYGYTF TGTGCCAGCACCTTGGGGCGACTCTATGGCTACACCTTC
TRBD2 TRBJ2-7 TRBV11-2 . CASSLGPSGTTYEQYF TGTGCCAGCAGCTTAGGGCCTAGCGGGACTACCTACGAGCAGTACTTC